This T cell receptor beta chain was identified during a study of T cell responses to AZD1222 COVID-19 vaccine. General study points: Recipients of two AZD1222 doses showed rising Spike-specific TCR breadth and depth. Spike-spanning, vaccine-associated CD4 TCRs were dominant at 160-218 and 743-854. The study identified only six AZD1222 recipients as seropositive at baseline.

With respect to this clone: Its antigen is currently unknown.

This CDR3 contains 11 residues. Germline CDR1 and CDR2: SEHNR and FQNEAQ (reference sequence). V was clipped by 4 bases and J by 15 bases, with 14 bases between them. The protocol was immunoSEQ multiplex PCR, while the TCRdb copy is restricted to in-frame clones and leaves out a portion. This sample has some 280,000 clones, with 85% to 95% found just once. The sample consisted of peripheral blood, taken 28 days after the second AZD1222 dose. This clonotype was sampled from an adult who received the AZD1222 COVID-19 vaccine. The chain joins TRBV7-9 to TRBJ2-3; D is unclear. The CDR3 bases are TGTGCCAGCAGCTCAAATTTAGTTGCTTATTTT. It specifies CASSSNLVAYF. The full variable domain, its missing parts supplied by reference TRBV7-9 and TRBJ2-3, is DTGVSQNPRHKITKRGQNVTFRCDPISEHNRLYWYRQTLGQGPEFLTYFQNEAQLEKSRLLSDRFSAERPKGSFSTLEIQRTEQGDSAMYLCASSSNLVAYFGPGTRLTVL.